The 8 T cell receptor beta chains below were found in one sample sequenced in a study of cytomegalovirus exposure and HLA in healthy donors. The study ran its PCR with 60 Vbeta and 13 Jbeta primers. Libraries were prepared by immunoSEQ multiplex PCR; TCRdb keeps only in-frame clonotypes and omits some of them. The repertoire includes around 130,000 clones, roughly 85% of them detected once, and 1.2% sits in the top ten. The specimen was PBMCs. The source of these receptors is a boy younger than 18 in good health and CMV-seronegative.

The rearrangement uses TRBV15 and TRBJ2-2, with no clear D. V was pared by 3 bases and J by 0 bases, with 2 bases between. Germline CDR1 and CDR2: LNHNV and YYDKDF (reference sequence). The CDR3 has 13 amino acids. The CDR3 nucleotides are TGTGCCACCAGCAGCGCGAACACCGGGGAGCTGTTTTTT. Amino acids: CATSSANTGELFF.

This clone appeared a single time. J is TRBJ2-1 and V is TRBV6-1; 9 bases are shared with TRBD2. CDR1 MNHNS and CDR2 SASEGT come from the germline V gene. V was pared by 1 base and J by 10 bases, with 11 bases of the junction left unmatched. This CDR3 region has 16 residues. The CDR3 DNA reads TGTGCCAGCAGTGAAGGGGAAATAGCGGGAGCTCAAGAGCAGTTCTTC. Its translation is CASSEGEIAGAQEQFF.

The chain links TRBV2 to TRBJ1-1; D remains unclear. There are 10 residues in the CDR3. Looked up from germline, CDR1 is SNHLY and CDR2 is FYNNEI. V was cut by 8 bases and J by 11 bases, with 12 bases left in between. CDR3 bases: TGTGCCAGCGTCCGGGAGAGGGCTTTCTTT. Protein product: CASVRERAFF.

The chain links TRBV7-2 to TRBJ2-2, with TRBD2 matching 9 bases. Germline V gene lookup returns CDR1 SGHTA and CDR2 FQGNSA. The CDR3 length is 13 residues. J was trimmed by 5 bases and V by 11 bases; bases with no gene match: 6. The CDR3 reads CAPRLAGTGELFF. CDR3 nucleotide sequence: TGTGCCCCGCGTCTAGCGGGAACCGGGGAGCTGTTTTTT.

CDR3 in DNA: TGTGCCAGCAGCTGGGGAAGCGGGAGTGAGACCCAGTACTTC. It encodes CASSWGSGSETQYF. The chain carries TRBV5-8 and TRBJ2-5, with 8 bases fitting TRBD2. The length of the CDR3 is 14 residues. Losses at the gene ends were 3 bases for V and 5 bases for J; bases not matched to a gene: 6. Germline V lookup: CDR1 SGHTS, CDR2 YDEGEE.

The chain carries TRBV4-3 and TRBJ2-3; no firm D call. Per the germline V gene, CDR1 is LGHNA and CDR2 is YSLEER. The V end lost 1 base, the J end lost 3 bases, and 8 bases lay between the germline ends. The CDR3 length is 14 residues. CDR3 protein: CASSQGPLTDTQYF. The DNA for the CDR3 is TGCGCCAGCAGCCAAGGGCCGTTAACAGATACGCAGTATTTT.

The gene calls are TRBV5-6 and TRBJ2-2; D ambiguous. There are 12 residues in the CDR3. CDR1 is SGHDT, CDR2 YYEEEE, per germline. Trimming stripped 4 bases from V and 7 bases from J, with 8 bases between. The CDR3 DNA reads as TGTGCCAGCAGCGCCTATAACGGGGAGCTGTTTTTT. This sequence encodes CASSAYNGELFF.

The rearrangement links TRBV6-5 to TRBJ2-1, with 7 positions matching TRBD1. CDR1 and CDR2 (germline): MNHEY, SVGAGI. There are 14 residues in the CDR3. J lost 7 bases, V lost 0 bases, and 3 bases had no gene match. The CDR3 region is CASSYSTGENEQFF. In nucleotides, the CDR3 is TGTGCCAGCAGTTACTCCACAGGGGAAAATGAGCAGTTCTTC.